This T cell receptor (beta chain) emerged from a study of low-dose radiotherapy and immunotherapy resistance in tumors. Study overall: Study patients were administered oral aspirin at 300 mg daily for four cycles from cycle 1 day 1.

The time point denotes: after trial treatment. Treatment of the sample: LDRT plus nivolumab, ipilimumab, low-dose cyclophosphamide and aspirin (RACIN trial). This clonotype was seen many times. TRAV- and TRBV-specific primers primed first-strand cDNA, covering alpha and beta chains. TCR amplification used 20 PCR cycles, a constant-region primer and a V-primer adapter. TCRdb called the reads again in MiXCR, with one record for every CDR3 protein. The sample lists 80,000 or so distinct CDR3 sequences, 15% to 20% occurring once. J gave up 9 bases and V 6 bases, and 13 bases lay outside the gene matches. CDR3 length: 15 amino acids. Germline V gives CDR1 DFQATT, CDR2 SNEGSKA (reference sequence).

This chain uses TRBV20-1 with TRBJ2-1; 11 bases are shared with TRBD2. The sample consisted of PBMCs, taken after low-dose radiotherapy plus immunotherapy. This clonotype was sampled from a male donor with prostate cancer. Here the CDR3 reads CSAFDSGRASGEQFF. The CDR3 DNA follows: TGCAGTGCATTCGATAGCGGGAGGGCCAGCGGTGAGCAGTTCTTC.